This T cell receptor beta chain was captured by sequencing in a study of blood T cell repertoires in COVID-19. Study-wide context: Both acute and convalescent COVID-19 samples were obtained from the United States, Italy and Spain.

In the original processing: Estimation of nucleated cell counts was performed using reference gene primer amplification. Sequenced by immunoSEQ multiplex PCR; TCRdb stores in-frame clones only, minus some. For V, J and clone size, that table is used; D and trimming come from the DNA. The table has about 84,000 clones, 83% seen once. This CDR3 has 16 residues. V lost 7 bases, J lost 0 bases, and 7 bases stayed unmatched. Germline lookup yields CDR1 SGHVS and CDR2 FQNEAQ. This clonotype was obtained from a woman at least 80 years old with acute or convalescent COVID-19. The rearrangement links TRBV7-8 to TRBJ2-2; 8 bases fit TRBD2. Material for sequencing was peripheral blood. The CDR3 region is CASTPTSVSNTGELFF. The CDR3 DNA reads TGTGCCAGCACTCCGACTAGCGTATCGAACACCGGGGAGCTGTTTTTT.